Below are 27 T cell receptor beta chains sequenced from a single sample in a study of blood T cell repertoires in COVID-19. Assay used: immunoSEQ multiplex PCR; TCRdb lists only in-frame clones, some missing. The data hold tens of thousands of clones, with 88% observed a single time. Sequencing was performed on PBMCs or T cells enriched from blood (not recorded which). The origin of the receptors is a woman between 40 and 50 years old who had recovered from COVID-19.

The rearrangement links TRBV6-5 to TRBJ1-2; 9 bases are a match to TRBD1. Germline V gene lookup returns CDR1 MNHEY and CDR2 SVGAGI. This CDR3 contains 13 residues. V gave up 8 bases and J gave up 8 bases; unmatched junction bases: 9. DNA of the CDR3: TGTGCCAGCTCGAAACAGGGGGCTTGGGGCTACACCTTC. Protein: CASSKQGAWGYTF.

The V gene is TRBV19, the J gene TRBJ1-5, with a possible D match to TRBD1 (5 bases). The germline V gene encodes CDR1 LNHDA and CDR2 SQIVND (reference sequence). This CDR3 spans 13 amino acids. Trimming left V 0 bases short and J 10 bases short, with 10 bases between. CDR3 loop: CASSIDQRGPQHF. The CDR3 nucleotides read TGTGCCAGTAGTATAGATCAGCGGGGCCCCCAGCATTTT.

V is TRBV13 and J is TRBJ1-4, with no clear D. The V end lost 3 bases, the J end lost 4 bases, and 3 bases lay between the germline ends. Germline loops: CDR1 PRHDT, CDR2 FYEKMQ (reference sequence). The CDR3 spans 12 residues. Written as DNA, the CDR3 is TGTGCCAGCAGCTTCCATAATGAAAAACTGTTTTTT. The encoded protein is CASSFHNEKLFF. Full variable domain (outside the CDR3, taken from reference TRBV13 and TRBJ1-4): AAGVIQSPRHLIKEKRETATLKCYPIPRHDTVYWYQQGPGQDPQFLISFYEKMQSDKGSIPDRFSAQQFSDYHSELNMSSLELGDSALYFCASSFHNEKLFFGSGTQLSVL.

The chain carries TRBV7-9 and TRBJ1-5; D perhaps matches TRBD1 (6 bases). The CDR3 contains 17 residues. Germline lookup yields CDR1 SEHNR and CDR2 FQNEAQ (reference sequence). Trimming stripped 3 bases from V and 3 bases from J, with 18 bases between. The CDR3 DNA sequence: TGTGCCAGCAGCTTGGGGGCAGGGCCGACTTTCAATCAGCCCCAGCATTTT. This gives the protein CASSLGAGPTFNQPQHF.

This chain joins TRBV2 and TRBJ2-4; the match to TRBD1 covers 8 bases. V shed 6 bases, J shed 1 base, and the junction held 2 bases outside the gene matches. The germline gives CDR1 SNHLY, CDR2 FYNNEI. The CDR3 totals 14 residues. CDR3 bases: TGTGCCAGCAGACAGGGGGAGGCCAAAAACATTCAGTACTTC. It codes for CASRQGEAKNIQYF.

The CDR3 coding sequence is TGTGCCAGCAGCTACGAACAGGGGTTTGAGCAGTTCTTC. It codes for CASSYEQGFEQFF. This chain connects TRBV7-8 to TRBJ2-1; 7 bases align to TRBD1. Germline assignment: CDR1 SGHVS and CDR2 FQNEAQ. The CDR3 is 13 residues long. With 4 bases clipped from V and 9 bases from J, the junction kept 6 bases outside the gene matches.

J is TRBJ2-7 and V is TRBV13, with 8 nucleotides matching TRBD2. This CDR3 has 17 amino acids. Per the germline V gene, CDR1 is PRHDT and CDR2 is FYEKMQ (reference sequence). With 1 base clipped from V and 5 bases from J, the junction kept 13 bases outside the gene matches. The CDR3 DNA sequence: TGTGCCAGCAGCTTAGAATTGCTCAGCGGGGGTTCTAACGAGCAGTACTTC. Its protein product is CASSLELLSGGSNEQYF.

This chain connects TRBV4-1 to TRBJ2-5; tentative D call: TRBD1 (6 bases). The CDR3 runs to 16 residues. Trimming stripped 0 bases from V and 2 bases from J, with 13 bases between. Germline CDR1 is MGHRA and CDR2 is YSYEKL. The CDR3 sequence is CASSQDAYDRQETQYF. The CDR3 region has the DNA TGCGCCAGCAGCCAAGACGCTTATGACAGGCAAGAGACCCAGTACTTC.

The chain employs TRBV29-1 and TRBJ2-3; D is ambiguous. Germline CDR1 reads SQVTM; CDR2 reads ANQGSEA. The CDR3 extends over 13 amino acids. Trimming stripped 1 base from V and 2 bases from J, with 7 bases between. The CDR3: CSVEGTNTDTQYF. The DNA for the CDR3 is TGCAGCGTTGAAGGCACTAACACAGATACGCAGTATTTT.

This chain links TRBV24-1 with TRBJ1-5; D call uncertain. This CDR3 spans 11 amino acids. Germline V CDR1 and CDR2: KGHDR, SFDVKD. Trimming took 7 bases from V and 6 from J, leaving 6 bases between them. The CDR3 loop reads CATRYGQPQHF. The DNA of the CDR3 is TGTGCCACCAGGTACGGTCAGCCCCAGCATTTT.

V and J are TRBV10-2 and TRBJ2-7; a weak D match, TRBD1 (7 bases). CDR3 length: 15 amino acids. The germline gives CDR1 WSHSY, CDR2 SAAADI. V lost 3 bases to trimming and J lost 4 bases, with 16 bases between them. CDR3 bases: TGCGCCAGCAGTGACCCAGGGGGGTCCCGGTACGAGCAGTACTTC. This codes for CASSDPGGSRYEQYF.

The gene calls are TRBV10-3 and TRBJ1-2; perhaps TRBD1 as D (5 bases). The V gene lost 2 bases and the J gene lost 2 bases, with 12 bases spanning the gap. Germline V gene data show CDR1 as ENHRY and CDR2 as SYGVKD. The CDR3 is made up of 15 amino acids. Written as DNA, the CDR3 is TGTGCCATCAGTGAGCCGGGGGACGGAAACTATGGCTACACCTTC. It specifies CAISEPGDGNYGYTF.

The V gene is TRBV4-1, the J gene TRBJ2-1; D call uncertain. The germline gives CDR1 MGHRA, CDR2 YSYEKL. CDR3 length equals 14 residues. Trimming removed 1 base from V and 6 bases from J, with 10 bases in between. This chain's CDR3 is CASSQVGSGNEQFF. CDR3 in DNA: TGCGCCAGCAGCCAAGTCGGTAGTGGCAATGAGCAGTTCTTC.

This chain links TRBV3-1 (or the pseudogene TRBV3-2) with TRBJ2-7, with TRBD2 identical over 8 bases. CDR1 and CDR2 (germline): LGHDT, YNNKEL (reference sequence). The CDR3 has 14 residues. The V gene end was trimmed by 5 bases and the J gene end by 7 bases; junction bases not matched to a gene: 10. CDR3 sequence (DNA): TGTGCCAGCAGCTTTAGCGGGGCTCCCATAGAGCAGTACTTC. Amino acids: CASSFSGAPIEQYF.

This clone was seen once. This rearrangement joins TRBV4-1 to TRBJ2-7, with a weak D call TRBD2 (6 bases). The CDR3 extends over 18 amino acids. Deletions cut 0 bases from V and 4 bases from J, with 22 bases between. CDR1 is MGHRA and CDR2 is YSYEKL in the germline V gene. In DNA, the CDR3 is TGCGCCAGCAGCCAAGATGGACTGGAGGACTATGGAAATTACGAGCAGTACTTC. Amino acids: CASSQDGLEDYGNYEQYF.

The chain carries TRBV18 and TRBJ2-1, with D perhaps matching TRBD1 (6 bases). Germline CDR1 is KGHSH and CDR2 is LQKENI. This CDR3 spans 17 amino acids. Between the trimmed V and J ends, which lost 3 bases and 3 bases, there was a span of 18 bases. This CDR3 is CASSPSGWGQSYNEQFF. The DNA for the CDR3 is TGTGCCAGCTCACCTTCGGGTTGGGGGCAAAGCTACAATGAGCAGTTCTTC.

The chain combines TRBV7-9 with TRBJ2-1; TRBD2 agrees at 13 bases. The germline V gene has CDR1 SEHNR and CDR2 FQNEAQ (reference sequence). V shed 5 bases, J shed 1 base, and the junction held 11 bases outside the gene matches. This CDR3 spans 19 amino acids. CDR3 DNA: TGTGCCAGCAGCCTTCTTCGACTAGCGGGGGGCTTGTCCTACAATGAGCAGTTCTTC. Amino acids: CASSLLRLAGGLSYNEQFF. Complete variable domain (other parts from reference TRBV7-9 and TRBJ2-1): DTGVSQNPRHKITKRGQNVTFRCDPISEHNRLYWYRQTLGQGPEFLTYFQNEAQLEKSRLLSDRFSAERPKGSFSTLEIQRTEQGDSAMYLCASSLLRLAGGLSYNEQFFGPGTRLTVL.

The rearrangement joins TRBV7-6 to TRBJ1-4, with D uncertain. This CDR3 contains 17 residues. V was shortened by 1 base and J by 0 bases, with 12 bases between the two germline ends. CDR1 is SGHVS and CDR2 is FNYEAQ in the germline V gene. The CDR3 loop is CASSLEDLSATNEKLFF. The CDR3 DNA is TGTGCCAGCAGCTTAGAGGACTTAAGTGCAACTAATGAAAAACTGTTTTTT. Together with reference TRBV7-6 and TRBJ1-4, the CDR3 gives the full variable domain: GAGVSQSPRYKVTKRGQDVALRCDPISGHVSLYWYRQALGQGPEFLTYFNYEAQQDKSGLPNDRFSAERPEGSISTLTIQRTEQRDSAMYRCASSLEDLSATNEKLFFGSGTQLSVL.

This clone was found a few times. The rearrangement joins TRBV7-2 to TRBJ1-5, with D uncertain. Germline CDR1 and CDR2: SGHTA and FQGNSA. Trimming shortened V by 6 bases and J by 7 bases, and 16 bases separated the two germline ends. This CDR3 has 14 residues. CDR3 bases: TGTGCCAGCAGAAAAACCGGGTCGGGGCAGCCCCAGCATTTT. Its protein product is CASRKTGSGQPQHF.

This clone was detected once. V and J are TRBV11-3 and TRBJ2-7, with 8 nucleotides matching TRBD1. CDR3 length equals 14 residues. The V segment lost 3 bases and the J segment 4 bases; nucleotides outside the gene matches: 5. Per germline, CDR1 SGHNT and CDR2 YENEEA. This chain's CDR3 is CASSFRDRLYEQYF. In DNA, the CDR3 is TGTGCCAGCAGCTTCAGGGACAGGCTATACGAGCAGTACTTC.

Only one count was recorded for this clone. DNA of the CDR3: TGTGCCAGCAGCTTGGACACTAAGAACACTGAAGCTTTCTTT. It specifies CASSLDTKNTEAFF. The J gene is TRBJ1-1, the V gene TRBV5-6; no firm D call. CDR1 is SGHDT, CDR2 YYEEEE, per germline. CDR3 length: 14 amino acids. V was shortened by 0 bases and J by 1 base, with 7 bases between the two germline ends.

This clone appeared a single time. The rearrangement uses TRBV6-5 and TRBJ2-7; no reliable D call. Germline V gene lookup returns CDR1 MNHEY and CDR2 SVGAGI. V shed 7 bases and J shed 2 bases, with 6 bases lying between them. This CDR3 is 11 amino acids long. The CDR3 coding sequence is TGTGCCAGCATGTCGGCCTACGAGCAGTACTTC. Amino acids: CASMSAYEQYF.

The chain joins TRBV4-2 to TRBJ2-3; 11 positions agree with TRBD2. J gave up 0 bases and V 0 bases, and 17 bases lay outside the gene matches. This CDR3 is 22 amino acids long. Looked up from germline, CDR1 is LGHNA and CDR2 is YNFKEQ. The CDR3: CASSQDLTSGVYLDPSTDTQYF. The CDR3 DNA is TGTGCCAGCAGCCAAGATCTGACTAGCGGGGTCTACCTTGATCCTAGCACAGATACGCAGTATTTT.

V is TRBV15 and J is TRBJ2-3, with TRBD1 as a possible D gene (7 bases). CDR1 LNHNV and CDR2 YYDKDF come from the germline V gene (reference sequence). Trimming pared 0 bases from V and 4 bases from J, leaving 14 bases between. The CDR3 extends over 16 amino acids. The CDR3: CATSRDQGGGPDTQYF. CDR3 nucleotide sequence: TGTGCCACCAGCAGAGATCAAGGAGGGGGCCCAGATACGCAGTATTTT.

In its sample, this clone was seen once. The V gene is TRBV13, the J gene TRBJ2-5, with TRBD1 matching over 8 bases. The CDR3 loop spans 15 amino acids. Germline V gene lookup returns CDR1 PRHDT and CDR2 FYEKMQ (reference sequence). With 0 bases clipped from V and 4 bases from J, the junction kept 4 bases outside the gene matches. The CDR3 DNA follows: TGTGCCAGCAGCTTAGGAGAGACAGGGGTAGAGACCCAGTACTTC. This gives the protein CASSLGETGVETQYF.

This rearrangement joins TRBV5-1 to TRBJ2-7; 10 bases map to TRBD2. The CDR3 has 15 residues. Germline-derived CDR1 and CDR2 are SGHRS and YFSETQ. V was pared by 5 bases and J by 2 bases, with 7 bases of the junction left unmatched. The CDR3 region has the DNA TGCGCCAGCAGACCAACTAGCGGGGAGACCTACGAGCAGTACTTC. It codes for CASRPTSGETYEQYF.

The CDR3 DNA follows: TGTGCCAGCAGCTTTCCCCACAGGGGAGCTAATGAAAAACTGTTTTTT. Residues: CASSFPHRGANEKLFF. The chain couples TRBV7-2 to TRBJ1-4; 7 nucleotides match TRBD1. This CDR3 has 16 amino acids. Losses at the gene ends were 3 bases for V and 3 bases for J; bases not matched to a gene: 7. Per the germline V gene, CDR1 is SGHTA and CDR2 is FQGNSA.